The clone carrying this T cell receptor (beta chain) was detected a few times. The data originate from a study of identical twins. Trimming stripped 1 base from V and 5 bases from J, with 15 bases between. Germline V CDR1 and CDR2: SGHRS, YFSETQ. The CDR3 consists of 15 residues. TCRdb re-called the 5' RACE reads with MiXCR, one entry per CDR3 protein. The sample records about 660,000 distinct CDR3 sequences, around 8.6% being singletons. These data were also reused for a study on yellow fever vaccine responses in identical twins.

The chain couples TRBV5-1 to TRBJ2-5; TRBD1 is a possible D gene (6 bases). The sequence was collected from a woman younger than 35 in good health. Source material: PBMCs. The CDR3 DNA follows: TGCGCCAGCAGCTTGCTTCCAGGGGCCAGGGAGACCCAGTACTTC. Amino acid sequence: CASSLLPGARETQYF. Filled out from reference TRBV5-1 and TRBJ2-5, the complete variable domain reads KAGVTQTPRYLIKTRGQQVTLSCSPISGHRSVSWYQQTPGQGLQFLFEYFSETQRNKGNFPGRFSGRQFSNSRSEMNVSTLELGDSALYLCASSLLPGARETQYFGPGTRLLVL.